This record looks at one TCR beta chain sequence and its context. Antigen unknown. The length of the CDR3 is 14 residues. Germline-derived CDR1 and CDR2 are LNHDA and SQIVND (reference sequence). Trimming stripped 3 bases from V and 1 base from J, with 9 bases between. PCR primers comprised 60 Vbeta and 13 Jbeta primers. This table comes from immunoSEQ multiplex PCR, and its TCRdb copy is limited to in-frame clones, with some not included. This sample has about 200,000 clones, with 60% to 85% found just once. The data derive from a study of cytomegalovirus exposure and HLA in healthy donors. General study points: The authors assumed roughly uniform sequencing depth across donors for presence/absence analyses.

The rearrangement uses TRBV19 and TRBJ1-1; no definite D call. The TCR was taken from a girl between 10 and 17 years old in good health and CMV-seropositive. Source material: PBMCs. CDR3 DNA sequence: TGTGCCAGTAGTATCGTCCCGGGGAACACTGAAGCTTTCTTT. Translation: CASSIVPGNTEAFF. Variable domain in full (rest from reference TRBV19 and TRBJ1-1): DGGITQSPKYLFRKEGQNVTLSCEQNLNHDAMYWYRQDPGQGLRLIYYSQIVNDFQKGDIAEGYSVSREKKESFPLTVTSAQKNPTAFYLCASSIVPGNTEAFFGQGTRLTVV.